This T cell receptor beta chain stems from a study of shared clonotypes between healthy human individuals. Overall study findings and caveats: Memory subsets generally showed lower estimated richness than naive subsets. Non-shared clonotypes displayed generation probabilities falling below those of clonotypes present in all four donors.

The CDR3 is 16 amino acids. V trimming: 5 bases; J trimming: 2 bases; junction bases outside the gene matches: 8. Germline-derived CDR1 and CDR2 are SGHTA and FQGTGA. Note on this clone: Its specificity is unknown.

Once extracted for a subset, genomic DNA was divided evenly among several immunoSEQ plates. The assay was immunoSEQ multiplex PCR, and TCRdb's table has in-frame clones only and misses some. The data show some 2.3 million clones, over 90% seen once. This rearrangement joins TRBV7-3 to TRBJ2-3; 9 bases align to TRBD2. This receptor was obtained from a man aged 18 to 29 in good health. Some clones in this sample may be carry-over from other donors' samples. The source material was naive CD4+ T cells from PBMCs. The subset: CD45RA+ positively selected. CDR3: CASSPKSGRITDTQYF. DNA of the CDR3: TGTGCCAGCAGCCCAAAGAGCGGGAGGATCACAGATACGCAGTATTTT.